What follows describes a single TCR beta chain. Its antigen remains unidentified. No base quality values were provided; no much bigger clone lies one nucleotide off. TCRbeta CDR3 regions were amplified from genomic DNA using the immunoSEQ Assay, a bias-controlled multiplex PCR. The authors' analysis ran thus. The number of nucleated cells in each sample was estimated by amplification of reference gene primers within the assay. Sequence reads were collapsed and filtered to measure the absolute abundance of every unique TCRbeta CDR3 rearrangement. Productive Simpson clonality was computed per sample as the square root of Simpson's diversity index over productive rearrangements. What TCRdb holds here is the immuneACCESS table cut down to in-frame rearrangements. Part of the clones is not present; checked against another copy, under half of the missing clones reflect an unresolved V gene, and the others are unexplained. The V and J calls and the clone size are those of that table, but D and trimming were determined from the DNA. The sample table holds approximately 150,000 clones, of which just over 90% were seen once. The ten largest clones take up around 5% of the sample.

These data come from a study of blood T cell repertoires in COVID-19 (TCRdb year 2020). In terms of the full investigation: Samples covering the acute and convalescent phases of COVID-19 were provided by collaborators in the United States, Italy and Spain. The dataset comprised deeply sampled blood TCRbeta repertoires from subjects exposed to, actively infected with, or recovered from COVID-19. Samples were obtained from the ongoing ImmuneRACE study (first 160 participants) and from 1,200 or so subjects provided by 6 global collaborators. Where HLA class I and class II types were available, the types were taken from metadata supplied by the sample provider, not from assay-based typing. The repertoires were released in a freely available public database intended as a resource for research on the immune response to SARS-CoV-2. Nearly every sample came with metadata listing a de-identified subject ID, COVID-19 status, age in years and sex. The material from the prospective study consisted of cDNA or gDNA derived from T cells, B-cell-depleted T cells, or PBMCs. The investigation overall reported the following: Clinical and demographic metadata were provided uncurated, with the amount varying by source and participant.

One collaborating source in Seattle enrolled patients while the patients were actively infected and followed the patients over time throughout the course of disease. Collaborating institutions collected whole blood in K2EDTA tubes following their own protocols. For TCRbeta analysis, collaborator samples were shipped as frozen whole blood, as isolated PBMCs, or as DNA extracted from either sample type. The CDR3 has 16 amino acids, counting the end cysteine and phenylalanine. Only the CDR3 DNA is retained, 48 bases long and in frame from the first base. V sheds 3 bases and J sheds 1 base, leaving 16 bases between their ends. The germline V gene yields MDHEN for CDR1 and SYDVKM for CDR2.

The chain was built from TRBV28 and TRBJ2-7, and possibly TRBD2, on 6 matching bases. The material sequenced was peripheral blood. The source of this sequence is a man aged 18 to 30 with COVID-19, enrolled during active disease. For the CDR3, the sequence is CASSLLLKEGSYEQYF. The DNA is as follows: TGTGCCAGCAGTTTGTTATTGAAGGAGGGTTCCTACGAGCAGTACTTC.